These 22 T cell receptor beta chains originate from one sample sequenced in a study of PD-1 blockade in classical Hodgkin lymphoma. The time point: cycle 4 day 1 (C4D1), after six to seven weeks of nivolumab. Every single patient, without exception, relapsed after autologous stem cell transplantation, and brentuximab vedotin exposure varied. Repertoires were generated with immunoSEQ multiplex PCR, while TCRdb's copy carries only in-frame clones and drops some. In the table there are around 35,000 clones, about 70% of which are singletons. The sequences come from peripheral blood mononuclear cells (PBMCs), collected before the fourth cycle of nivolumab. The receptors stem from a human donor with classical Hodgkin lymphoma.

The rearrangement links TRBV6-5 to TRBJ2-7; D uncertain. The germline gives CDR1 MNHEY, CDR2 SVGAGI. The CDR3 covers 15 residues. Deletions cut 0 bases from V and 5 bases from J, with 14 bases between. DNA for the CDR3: TGTGCCAGCAGTTACTCGGAGCAGGCCCGACACGAGCAGTACTTC. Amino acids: CASSYSEQARHEQYF.

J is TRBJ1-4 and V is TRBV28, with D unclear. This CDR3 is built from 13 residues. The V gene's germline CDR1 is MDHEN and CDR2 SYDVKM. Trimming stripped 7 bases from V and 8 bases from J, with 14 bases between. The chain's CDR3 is CASTGTRGEKLFF. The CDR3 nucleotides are TGTGCCAGCACGGGCACCCGAGGGGAAAAACTGTTTTTT.

CDR3 amino acids: CASSIRGGNREQYF. The CDR3 DNA is TGTGCCAGTAGTATCCGGGGGGGAAATCGCGAGCAGTACTTC. The V and J genes are TRBV19 and TRBJ2-7; 8 bases match TRBD2. Germline CDR1 LNHDA, CDR2 SQIVND (reference sequence). The CDR3 contains 14 residues. Unmatched junction bases numbered 7, after V lost 3 bases and J lost 6 bases.

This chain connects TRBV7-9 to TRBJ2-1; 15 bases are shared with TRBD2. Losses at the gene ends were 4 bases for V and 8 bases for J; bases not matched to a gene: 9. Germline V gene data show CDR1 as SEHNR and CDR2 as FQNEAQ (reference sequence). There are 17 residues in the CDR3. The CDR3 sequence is CASSSRTSGGDADEQFF. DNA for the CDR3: TGTGCCAGCAGCTCAAGGACTAGCGGGGGGGATGCGGATGAGCAGTTCTTC.

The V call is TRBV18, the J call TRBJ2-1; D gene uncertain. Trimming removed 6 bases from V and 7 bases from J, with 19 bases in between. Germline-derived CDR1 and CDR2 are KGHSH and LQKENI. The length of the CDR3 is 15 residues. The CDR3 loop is CASSLHPLRENEQFF. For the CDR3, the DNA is TGTGCCAGCTCCCTTCATCCTCTTCGTGAAAATGAGCAGTTCTTC.

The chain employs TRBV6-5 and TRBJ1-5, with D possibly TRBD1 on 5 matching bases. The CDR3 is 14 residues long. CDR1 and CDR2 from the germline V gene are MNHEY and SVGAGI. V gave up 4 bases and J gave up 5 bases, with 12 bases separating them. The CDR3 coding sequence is TGTGCCAGCAGTTTATGGGGGGAGCATCAGCCCCAGCATTTT. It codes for CASSLWGEHQPQHF.

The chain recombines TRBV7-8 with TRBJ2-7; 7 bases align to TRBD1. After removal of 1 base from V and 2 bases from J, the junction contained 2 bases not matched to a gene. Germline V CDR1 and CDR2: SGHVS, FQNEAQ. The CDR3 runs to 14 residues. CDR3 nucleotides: TGTGCCAGCAGCTTAGGGGACAGCACCTACGAGCAGTACTTC. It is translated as CASSLGDSTYEQYF. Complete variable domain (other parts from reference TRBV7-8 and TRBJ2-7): GAGVSQSPRYKVAKRGQDVALRCDPISGHVSLFWYQQALGQGPEFLTYFQNEAQLDKSGLPSDRFFAERPEGSVSTLKIQRTQQEDSAVYLCASSLGDSTYEQYFGPGTRLTVT.

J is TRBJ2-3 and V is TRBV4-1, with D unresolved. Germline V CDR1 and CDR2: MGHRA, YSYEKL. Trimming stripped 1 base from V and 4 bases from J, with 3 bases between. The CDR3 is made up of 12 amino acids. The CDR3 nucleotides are TGCGCCAGCAGCCAAGGGCCAGATACGCAGTATTTT. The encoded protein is CASSQGPDTQYF.

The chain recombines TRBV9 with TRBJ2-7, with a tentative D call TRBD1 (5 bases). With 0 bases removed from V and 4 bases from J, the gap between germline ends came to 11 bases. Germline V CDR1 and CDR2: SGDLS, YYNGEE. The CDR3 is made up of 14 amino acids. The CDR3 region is CASSVGWQGYEQYF. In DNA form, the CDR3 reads TGTGCCAGCAGCGTAGGATGGCAGGGATACGAGCAGTACTTC.

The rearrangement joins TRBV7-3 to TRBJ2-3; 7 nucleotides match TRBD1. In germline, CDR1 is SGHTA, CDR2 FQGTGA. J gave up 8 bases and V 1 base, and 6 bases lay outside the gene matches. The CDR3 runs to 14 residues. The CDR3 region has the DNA TGTGCCAGCAGCTTAAACAACCGGGACAGTACGCAGTATTTT. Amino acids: CASSLNNRDSTQYF. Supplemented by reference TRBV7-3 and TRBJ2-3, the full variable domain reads GAGVSQTPSNKVTEKGKYVELRCDPISGHTALYWYRQSLGQGPEFLIYFQGTGAADDSGLPNDRFFAVRPEGSVSTLKIQRTERGDSAVYLCASSLNNRDSTQYFGPGTRLTVL.

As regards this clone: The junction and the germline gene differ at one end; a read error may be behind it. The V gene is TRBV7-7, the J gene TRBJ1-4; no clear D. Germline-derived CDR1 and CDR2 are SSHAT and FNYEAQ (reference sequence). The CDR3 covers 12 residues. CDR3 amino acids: CASSNKQEKLFF. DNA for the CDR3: TGTGCTAGCAGCAATAAACAGGAAAAACTGTTTTTT.

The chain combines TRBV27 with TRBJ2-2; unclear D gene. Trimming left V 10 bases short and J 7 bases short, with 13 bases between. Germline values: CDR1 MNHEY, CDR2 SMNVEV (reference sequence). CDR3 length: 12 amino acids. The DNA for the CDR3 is TGTGCCACATTGCCGGTAGGCGGGGAGCTGTTTTTT. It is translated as CATLPVGGELFF.

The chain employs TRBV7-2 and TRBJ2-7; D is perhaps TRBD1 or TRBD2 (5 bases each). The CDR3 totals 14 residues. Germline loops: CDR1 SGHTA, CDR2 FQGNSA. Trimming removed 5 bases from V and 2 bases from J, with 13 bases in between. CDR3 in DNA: TGTGCCAGCAGCCCGAGGGCAGGGCCCTACGAGCAGTACTTC. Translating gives CASSPRAGPYEQYF.

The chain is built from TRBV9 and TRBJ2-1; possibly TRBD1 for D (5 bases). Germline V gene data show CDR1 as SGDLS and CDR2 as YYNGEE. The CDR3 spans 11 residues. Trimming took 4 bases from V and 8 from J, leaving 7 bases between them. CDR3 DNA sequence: TGTGCCAGCAGCCCCAGGGATGAGCAGTTCTTC. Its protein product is CASSPRDEQFF.

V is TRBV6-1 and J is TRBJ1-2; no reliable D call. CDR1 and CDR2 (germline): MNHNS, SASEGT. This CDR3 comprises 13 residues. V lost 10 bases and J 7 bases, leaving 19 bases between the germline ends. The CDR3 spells CATTDARRFGYTF. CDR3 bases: TGTGCCACCACCGACGCCCGGCGGTTTGGCTACACCTTC.

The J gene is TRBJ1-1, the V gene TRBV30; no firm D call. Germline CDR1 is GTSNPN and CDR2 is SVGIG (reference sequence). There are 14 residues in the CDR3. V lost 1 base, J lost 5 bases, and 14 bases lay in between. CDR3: CAWSGRGKATEAFF. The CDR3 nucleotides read TGTGCCTGGAGTGGCCGAGGAAAAGCAACTGAAGCTTTCTTT.

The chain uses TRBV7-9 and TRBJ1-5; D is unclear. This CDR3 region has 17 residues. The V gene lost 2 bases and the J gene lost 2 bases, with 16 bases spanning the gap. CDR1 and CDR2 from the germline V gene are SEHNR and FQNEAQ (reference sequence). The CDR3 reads CASSLPDGRDGNQPQHF. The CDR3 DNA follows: TGTGCCAGCAGCTTACCCGACGGCCGGGATGGCAATCAGCCCCAGCATTTT. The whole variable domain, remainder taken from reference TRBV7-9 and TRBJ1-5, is DTGVSQNPRHKITKRGQNVTFRCDPISEHNRLYWYRQTLGQGPEFLTYFQNEAQLEKSRLLSDRFSAERPKGSFSTLEIQRTEQGDSAMYLCASSLPDGRDGNQPQHFGDGTRLSIL.

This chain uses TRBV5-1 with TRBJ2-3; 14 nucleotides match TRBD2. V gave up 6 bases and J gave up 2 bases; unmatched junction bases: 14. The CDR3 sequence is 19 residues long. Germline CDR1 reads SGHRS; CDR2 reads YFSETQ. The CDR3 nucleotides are TGCGCCAGCACCCAGCGACGGGGGACTAGCGGGAGATACACAGATACGCAGTATTTT. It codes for CASTQRRGTSGRYTDTQYF.

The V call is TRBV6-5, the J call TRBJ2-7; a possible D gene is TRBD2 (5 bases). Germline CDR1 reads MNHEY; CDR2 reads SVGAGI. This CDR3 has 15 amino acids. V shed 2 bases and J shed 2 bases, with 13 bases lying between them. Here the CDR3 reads CASSYDLAGTYEQYF. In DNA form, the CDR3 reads TGTGCCAGCAGTTACGACCTGGCGGGCACCTACGAGCAGTACTTC.

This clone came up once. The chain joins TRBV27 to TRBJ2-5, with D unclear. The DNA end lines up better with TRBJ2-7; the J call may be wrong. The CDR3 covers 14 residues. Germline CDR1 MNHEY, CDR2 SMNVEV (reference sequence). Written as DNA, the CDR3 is TGTGCCAGCAGTTTACAGGCGTCTTTCTACGAGCAGTACTTC. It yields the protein CASSLQASFYEQYF.

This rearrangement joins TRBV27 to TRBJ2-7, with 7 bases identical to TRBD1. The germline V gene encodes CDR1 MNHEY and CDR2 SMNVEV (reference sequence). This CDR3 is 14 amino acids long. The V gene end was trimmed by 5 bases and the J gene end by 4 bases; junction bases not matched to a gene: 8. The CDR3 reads CASSPRGQAYEQYF. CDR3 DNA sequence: TGTGCCAGCAGTCCCCGTGGACAGGCTTACGAGCAGTACTTC.

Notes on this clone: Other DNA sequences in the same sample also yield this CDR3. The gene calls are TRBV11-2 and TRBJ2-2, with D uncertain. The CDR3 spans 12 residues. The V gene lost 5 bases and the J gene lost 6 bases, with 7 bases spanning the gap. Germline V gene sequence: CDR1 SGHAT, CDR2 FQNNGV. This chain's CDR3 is CASSLGAGELFF. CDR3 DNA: TGTGCCAGCAGCCTGGGCGCCGGGGAGCTGTTTTTT.